This T cell receptor (beta chain) was sequenced during a study of human T cells and chemical hapten exposure. This clonotype came up a few times. The library attached unique molecular identifiers to individual cDNA molecules. TCRdb re-derived calls from the RACE reads in MiXCR, one entry per CDR3 protein. The sample contains some 120,000 distinct CDR3 sequences, more than 7.5% of which appear only once. The length of the CDR3 is 12 residues. The V end lost 7 bases, the J end lost 6 bases, and 12 bases lay between the germline ends. Germline CDR1 SQVTM, CDR2 ANQGSEA. The time point denotes: healthy volunteer bleed at 2 weeks. The authors' total RNA extraction used unfractionated whole blood.

The chain employs TRBV29-1 and TRBJ2-2; perhaps TRBD1 as D (6 bases). The receptor's source is a male donor in good health. Some clones in this sample may be carry-over from other donors' samples. Sequenced sample: whole blood. Here the CDR3 DNA reads TGCAGCGCAGAAGGGGGTTCCGGGGAGCTGTTTTTT. Translated: CSAEGGSGELFF.